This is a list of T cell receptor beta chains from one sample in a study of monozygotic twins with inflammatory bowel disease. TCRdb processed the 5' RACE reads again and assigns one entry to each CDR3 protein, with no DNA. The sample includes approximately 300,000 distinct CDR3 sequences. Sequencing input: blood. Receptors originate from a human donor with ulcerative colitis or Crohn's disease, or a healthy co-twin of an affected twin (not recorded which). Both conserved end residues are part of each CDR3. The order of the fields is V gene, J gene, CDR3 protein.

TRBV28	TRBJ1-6	CASGRESSYNSPLHF
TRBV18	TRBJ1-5	CASSPPYDSNQPQHF
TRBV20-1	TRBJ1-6	CSARDGRWSSPLHF
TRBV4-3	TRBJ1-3	CASSHTGTGNTIYF
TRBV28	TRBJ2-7	CASSLPRTSIEQYF
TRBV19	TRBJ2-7	CASSSTGAYEQYF
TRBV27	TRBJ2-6	CASSLSMGGANVLTF
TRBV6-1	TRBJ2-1	CASSATSTNEQFF
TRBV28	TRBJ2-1	CASSSPSRQGGKRESHNEQFF
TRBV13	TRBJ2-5	CASSSGGPQETQYF
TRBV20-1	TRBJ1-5	CSAISQSEGQPQHF
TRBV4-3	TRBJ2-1	CASSQEKARFSYNEQFF
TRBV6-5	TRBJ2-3	CASSYNVPTDTQYF
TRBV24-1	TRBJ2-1	CATSEGGPYNEQFF
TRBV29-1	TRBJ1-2	CSVGLGGSGYTF
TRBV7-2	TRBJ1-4	CASSWVPGNEKLFF
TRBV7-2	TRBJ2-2	CASSLAQTNTGELFF
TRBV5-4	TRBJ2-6	CASSLGKAGANVLTF
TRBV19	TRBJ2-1	CASSIRLVADHNEQFF
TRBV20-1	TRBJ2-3	CSARDPLGADTQYF
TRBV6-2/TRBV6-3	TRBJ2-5	CASRKDRGSGETQYF
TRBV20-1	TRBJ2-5	CSAREGRETQYF
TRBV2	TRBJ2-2	CASRGLAGGTGELFF
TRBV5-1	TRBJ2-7	CASSPQRAGGNYEQYF
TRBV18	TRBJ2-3	CASSPPTHLSDTQYF
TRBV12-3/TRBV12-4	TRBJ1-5	CASSARQGLNQPQHF
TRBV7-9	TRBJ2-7	CASSLGDSPSYEQYF
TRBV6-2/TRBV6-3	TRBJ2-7	CASVSGTISYEQYF
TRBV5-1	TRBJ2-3	CASRKGSGADTQYF
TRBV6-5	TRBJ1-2	CASSYLLTGGAGYTF
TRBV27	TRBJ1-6	CASSLSGFGLALHF
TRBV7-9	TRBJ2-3	CASSKGTGTDTQYF
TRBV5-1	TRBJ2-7	CASSPPSAEFYEQYF
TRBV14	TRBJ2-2	CASSRRRGLNTGELFF
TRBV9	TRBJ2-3	CASSPSFRTDTQYF
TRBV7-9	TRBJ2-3	CASRRNRLRGPSTDTQYF
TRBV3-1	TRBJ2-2	CASVDSGELFF
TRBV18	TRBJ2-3	CASSRLDFTSTDTQYF
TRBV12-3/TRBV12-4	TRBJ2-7	CASSAPGPYEQYF
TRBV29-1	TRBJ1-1	CSVEVQSEAFF
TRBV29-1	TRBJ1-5	CSVLDQSNQPQHF
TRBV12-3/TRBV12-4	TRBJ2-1	CASSPGQAPYNEQFF
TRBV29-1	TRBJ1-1	CSVEDPTRSGAFF
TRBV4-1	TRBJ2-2	CASSPNRGGTGELFF
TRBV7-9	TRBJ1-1	CASSSPGTVNTEAFF